Listed here are 16 T cell receptor beta chains from one sample, sequenced in a study of blood T cell repertoires in COVID-19. Libraries were prepared by immunoSEQ multiplex PCR; TCRdb keeps only in-frame clonotypes and omits some of them. Of over 85,000 clones in the sample, over 75% were seen once. The specimen was peripheral blood. The receptor set was obtained from a man between 60 and 75 years old with acute or convalescent COVID-19.

This chain connects TRBV7-9 to TRBJ1-2; 7 positions match TRBD1. The V segment lost 5 bases and the J segment 1 base; nucleotides outside the gene matches: 4. Germline CDR1 and CDR2: SEHNR and FQNEAQ (reference sequence). The CDR3 totals 14 residues. Here the CDR3 reads CASSHGTVNYGYTF. The CDR3 bases are TGTGCCAGCAGCCACGGGACAGTTAACTATGGCTACACCTTC.

The genes are TRBV6-2 or TRBV6-3 and TRBJ2-7; 10 bases are a match to TRBD2. CDR3 length: 14 amino acids. The J segment lost 3 bases and the V segment lost 3 bases, leaving 2 bases of the junction unmatched. Germline CDR1 is MNHEY and CDR2 is SVGEGT. CDR3 DNA: TGTGCCAGCAGTTATCTAGCGGGGGTCTACGAGCAGTACTTC. Encoded protein: CASSYLAGVYEQYF.

This clone was seen a single time. The rearrangement uses TRBV5-1 and TRBJ2-1, with D tentatively TRBD2 (5 bases). This CDR3 is built from 14 residues. V dropped 3 bases and J dropped 1 base, with 8 bases sitting between them. Germline CDR1 SGHRS, CDR2 YFSETQ. The CDR3, as DNA: TGCGCCAGCAGCTCGGACTTATCCTACAATGAGCAGTTCTTC. Protein product: CASSSDLSYNEQFF.

In nucleotides, the CDR3 is TGCGCCAGCAGTTTTTCCGGGTCCCTCTTTACGCAGTATTTT. Protein product: CASSFSGSLFTQYF. The genes are TRBV5-1 and TRBJ2-3; unclear D gene. The ends were cut back, 5 bases at V and 8 bases at J, with 18 bases in the middle. The CDR3 extends over 14 amino acids. Germline values: CDR1 SGHRS, CDR2 YFSETQ.

In this sample, this clone turned up once. The chain couples TRBV12-3 or TRBV12-4 to TRBJ2-5, with 7 bases matching TRBD2. The CDR3 extends over 13 amino acids. J lost 4 bases, V lost 6 bases, and 5 bases had no gene match. As DNA, the CDR3 is TGTGCCAGCAGCCCTCTAGCGGTAGAGACCCAGTACTTC. Translation gives CASSPLAVETQYF.

This rearrangement joins TRBV30 to TRBJ1-6, with D maybe TRBD1 (5 bases). CDR1 and CDR2 from the germline V gene are GTSNPN and SVGIG (reference sequence). The ends were cut back, 3 bases at V and 6 bases at J, with 9 bases in the middle. CDR3 length: 13 amino acids. CDR3 sequence (DNA): TGTGCCTGGAGACCAGGGCCTAATTCACCCCTCCACTTT. Translating gives CAWRPGPNSPLHF.

This chain uses TRBV11-2 with TRBJ2-1; 8 bases line up with TRBD2. CDR3 length: 15 amino acids. The V segment lost 3 bases and the J segment 4 bases; nucleotides outside the gene matches: 5. CDR1 is SGHAT, CDR2 FQNNGV, per germline. As DNA, the CDR3 is TGTGCCAGCAGCTTTGGGACTAGGAATTACAATGAGCAGTTCTTC. The encoded protein is CASSFGTRNYNEQFF.

The J gene is TRBJ2-7, the V gene TRBV12-1; the table assigns TRBD2, which was not confirmed against the DNA. TRBV12-1 is listed as a pseudogene. This CDR3 comprises 12 residues. Here the CDR3 DNA reads TGTGCCAGCAGCCCCTACTCACGAGAGCAGTACTTC. Protein product: CASSPYSREQYF.

The chain couples TRBV29-1 to TRBJ2-1; 11 positions match TRBD2. Germline trimming cut 4 bases from V and 4 bases from J; bases unmatched to any gene: 6. The germline gives CDR1 SQVTM, CDR2 ANQGSEA. The CDR3 sequence is 15 residues long. The CDR3, as DNA: TGCAGCGTTGTCCGACTAGCGGGACTTTACAATGAGCAGTTCTTC. Residues: CSVVRLAGLYNEQFF.

This clone was seen only once. The V gene is TRBV19, the J gene TRBJ1-6; D not resolved. The CDR3 has 15 residues. The germline V gene has CDR1 LNHDA and CDR2 SQIVND (reference sequence). The V and J ends lost 3 bases and 4 bases respectively, with 10 bases between them. CDR3 loop: CASSISMSYNSPLHF. DNA of the CDR3: TGTGCCAGTAGTATTTCGATGAGTTATAATTCACCCCTCCACTTT. The entire variable domain, with the rest obtained from reference TRBV19 and TRBJ1-6, is as follows: DGGITQSPKYLFRKEGQNVTLSCEQNLNHDAMYWYRQDPGQGLRLIYYSQIVNDFQKGDIAEGYSVSREKKESFPLTVTSAQKNPTAFYLCASSISMSYNSPLHFGNGTRLTVT.

The gene calls are TRBV9 and TRBJ2-5; perhaps TRBD2 as D (6 bases). The CDR3 runs to 14 residues. V lost 0 bases and J 4 bases, leaving 10 bases between the germline ends. Germline values: CDR1 SGDLS, CDR2 YYNGEE. Here the CDR3 reads CASSVAWRGETQYF. For the CDR3, the DNA is TGTGCCAGCAGCGTAGCTTGGAGGGGAGAGACCCAGTACTTC.

This rearrangement joins TRBV30 to TRBJ1-5; D might be TRBD1 (6 bases). This CDR3 region has 13 residues. Per the germline V gene, CDR1 is GTSNPN and CDR2 is SVGIG (reference sequence). V gave up 3 bases and J gave up 2 bases, with 8 bases separating them. The CDR3 DNA reads as TGTGCCTGGAGCAGACAGGGCAATCAGCCCCAGCATTTT. Translation: CAWSRQGNQPQHF. The full variable domain, its missing parts supplied by reference TRBV30 and TRBJ1-5, is SQTIHQWPATLVQPVGSPLSLECTVEGTSNPNLYWYRQAAGRGLQLLFYSVGIGQISSEVPQNLSASRPQDRQFILSSKKLLLSDSGFYLCAWSRQGNQPQHFGDGTRLSIL.

J is TRBJ1-5 and V is TRBV27, with D unclear. Trimming took 7 bases from V and 0 from J, leaving 10 bases between them. The CDR3 consists of 14 residues. Germline V gene sequence: CDR1 MNHEY, CDR2 SMNVEV (reference sequence). CDR3 sequence reads: CASTSHGSNQPQHF. DNA of the CDR3: TGTGCCAGCACCTCCCACGGTAGCAATCAGCCCCAGCATTTT.

The gene calls are TRBV10-3 and TRBJ2-3, with 12 bases lining up with TRBD2. CDR3 size: 15 residues. Germline values: CDR1 ENHRY, CDR2 SYGVKD. Unmatched junction bases numbered 8, after V lost 6 bases and J lost 7 bases. The DNA for the CDR3 is TGTGCCATCAGATCTCTAGCGGGAGGGCGGAATACGCAGTATTTT. Translation: CAIRSLAGGRNTQYF.

This chain joins TRBV5-1 and TRBJ1-4; no firm D call. The CDR3 sequence is 14 residues long. The germline V gene has CDR1 SGHRS and CDR2 YFSETQ. Trimming stripped 3 bases from V and 6 bases from J, with 12 bases between. For the CDR3, the DNA is TGCGCCAGCAGCTCGGGTCTCCACGATGAAAAACTGTTTTTT. This translates into CASSSGLHDEKLFF.

J is TRBJ1-4 and V is TRBV5-4; 7 nucleotides match TRBD1. CDR3 size: 14 residues. Germline CDR1 reads SGHNT; CDR2 reads YYREEE (reference sequence). V was pared by 3 bases and J by 4 bases, with 3 bases of the junction left unmatched. CDR3 nucleotides: TGTGCCAGCAGCTCCGGGACAGTTAATGAAAAACTGTTTTTT. Its protein product is CASSSGTVNEKLFF.